Below are 7 T cell receptor beta chains sequenced from a single sample in a study of shared clonotypes between healthy human individuals. Assay used: immunoSEQ multiplex PCR; TCRdb lists only in-frame clones, some missing. Of about 520,000 clones in the sample, approximately 80% were seen once. Sequences were obtained from PBMCs. The receptors come from a woman in her thirties or forties in good health. Some clones in this sample may be carry-over from other donors' samples.

This chain connects TRBV15 to TRBJ2-7, with 10 nucleotides matching TRBD2. The CDR3 has 14 amino acids. After removal of 11 bases from V and 6 bases from J, the junction contained 13 bases not matched to a gene. Germline V CDR1 and CDR2: LNHNV, YYDKDF (reference sequence). CDR3 region: CAVRASGSLGEQYF. The CDR3 DNA follows: TGTGCCGTGAGGGCTAGCGGGAGCCTAGGCGAGCAGTACTTC.

The chain combines TRBV5-6 with TRBJ2-5, with D unclear. The CDR3 consists of 16 residues. Germline assignment: CDR1 SGHDT and CDR2 YYEEEE. The ends were cut back, 6 bases at V and 2 bases at J, with 20 bases in the middle. The CDR3 nucleotides are TGTGCCAGCATGGCAGGCGGCAGGACCAATCAAGAGACCCAGTACTTC. Translation gives CASMAGGRTNQETQYF.

V usage is TRBV10-3 and J usage is TRBJ2-1, with a tentative D call TRBD1 (7 bases). The germline V gene encodes CDR1 ENHRY and CDR2 SYGVKD. CDR3 length: 17 amino acids. Trimming cost V 0 bases and J 0 bases, with 12 bases left between them. The CDR3 sequence is CAISESAGGISYNEQFF. The CDR3 bases are TGTGCCATCAGTGAGTCCGCAGGGGGGATCTCCTACAATGAGCAGTTCTTC.

The chain uses TRBV27 and TRBJ1-2; tentative D call: TRBD1 (5 bases). Per the germline V gene, CDR1 is MNHEY and CDR2 is SMNVEV (reference sequence). V was clipped by 4 bases and J by 5 bases, with 17 bases between them. The CDR3 spans 15 residues. The CDR3 bases are TGTGCCAGCAGTTCCCGGGGCGGGGGGGGTTATGGCTACACCTTC. Residues: CASSSRGGGGYGYTF.

This chain links TRBV5-4 with TRBJ2-2, with 7 bases aligning to TRBD2. The CDR3 has 15 amino acids. The trim removed 4 bases at V and 6 bases at J, leaving 9 bases unmatched. Germline CDR1 is SGHNT and CDR2 is YYREEE (reference sequence). In nucleotides, the CDR3 is TGTGCCAGCAGCGCTGGACTAGGAGGAGCCGGGGAGCTGTTTTTT. Its translation is CASSAGLGGAGELFF.

The V gene is TRBV7-2, the J gene TRBJ2-3; 8 bases match TRBD2. The CDR3 is 15 residues long. The V and J ends lost 5 bases and 0 bases, in that order; junction bases with no gene match: 4. Germline V gene sequence: CDR1 SGHTA, CDR2 FQGNSA. CDR3 loop: CASSRQRESTDTQYF. DNA for the CDR3: TGTGCCAGCAGCCGTCAGCGGGAGAGCACAGATACGCAGTATTTT.

The chain is built from TRBV11-2 and TRBJ1-3; the D is unclear. The CDR3 length is 12 residues. Trimming removed 1 base at V and 7 bases at J, with 5 bases between. Per germline, CDR1 SGHAT and CDR2 FQNNGV. In nucleotides, the CDR3 is TGTGCCAGCAGCTTAGTCGAGAACACCATATATTTT. Residues: CASSLVENTIYF.